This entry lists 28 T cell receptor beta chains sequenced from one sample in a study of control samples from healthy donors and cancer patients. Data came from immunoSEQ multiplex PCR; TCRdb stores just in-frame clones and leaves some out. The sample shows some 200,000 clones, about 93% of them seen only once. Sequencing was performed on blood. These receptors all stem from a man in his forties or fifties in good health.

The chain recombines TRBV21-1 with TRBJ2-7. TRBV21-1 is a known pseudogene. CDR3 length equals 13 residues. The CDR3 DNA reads TGTGCCAGCAGCAAGAAGAAAGAAGACGAGCAGTACGTC. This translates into CASSKKKEDEQYV.

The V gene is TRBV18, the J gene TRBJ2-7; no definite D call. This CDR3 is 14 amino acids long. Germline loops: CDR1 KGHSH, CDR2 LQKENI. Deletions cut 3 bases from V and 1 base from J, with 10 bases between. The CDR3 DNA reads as TGTGCCAGCTCACCTAACTCATTATCCTACGAGCAGTACTTC. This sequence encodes CASSPNSLSYEQYF.

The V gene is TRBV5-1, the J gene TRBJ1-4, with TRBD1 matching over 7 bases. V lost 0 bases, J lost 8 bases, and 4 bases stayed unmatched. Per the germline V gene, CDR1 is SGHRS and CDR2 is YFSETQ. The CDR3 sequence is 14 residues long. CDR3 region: CASSLEQGEEKLFF. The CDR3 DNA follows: TGCGCCAGCAGCTTGGAGCAGGGGGAGGAAAAACTGTTTTTT.

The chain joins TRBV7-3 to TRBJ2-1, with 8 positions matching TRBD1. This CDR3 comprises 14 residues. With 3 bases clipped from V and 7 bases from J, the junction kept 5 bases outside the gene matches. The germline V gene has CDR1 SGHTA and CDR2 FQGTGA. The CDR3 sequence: CASSLTGVRNEQFF. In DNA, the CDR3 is TGTGCCAGCAGCTTGACAGGGGTCCGGAATGAGCAGTTCTTC.

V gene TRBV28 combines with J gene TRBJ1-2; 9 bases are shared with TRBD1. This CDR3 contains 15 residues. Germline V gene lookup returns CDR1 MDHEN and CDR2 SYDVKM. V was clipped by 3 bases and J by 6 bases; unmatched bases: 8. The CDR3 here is CASSFADRGIDGYTF. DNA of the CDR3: TGTGCCAGCAGTTTTGCGGACAGGGGAATTGATGGCTACACCTTC.

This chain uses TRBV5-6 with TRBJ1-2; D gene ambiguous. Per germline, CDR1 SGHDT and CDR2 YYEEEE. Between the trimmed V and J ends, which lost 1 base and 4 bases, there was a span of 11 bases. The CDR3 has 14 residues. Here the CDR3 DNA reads TGTGCCAGCAGCTTGCAGGCAATCTCCTATGGCTACACCTTC. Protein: CASSLQAISYGYTF.

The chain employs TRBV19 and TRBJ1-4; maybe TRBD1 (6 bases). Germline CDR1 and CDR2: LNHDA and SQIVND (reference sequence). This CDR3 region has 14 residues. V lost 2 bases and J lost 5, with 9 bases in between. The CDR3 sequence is CASSIWGPNEKLFF. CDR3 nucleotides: TGTGCCAGTAGTATATGGGGGCCGAATGAAAAACTGTTTTTT. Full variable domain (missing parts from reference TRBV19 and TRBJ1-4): DGGITQSPKYLFRKEGQNVTLSCEQNLNHDAMYWYRQDPGQGLRLIYYSQIVNDFQKGDIAEGYSVSREKKESFPLTVTSAQKNPTAFYLCASSIWGPNEKLFFGSGTQLSVL.

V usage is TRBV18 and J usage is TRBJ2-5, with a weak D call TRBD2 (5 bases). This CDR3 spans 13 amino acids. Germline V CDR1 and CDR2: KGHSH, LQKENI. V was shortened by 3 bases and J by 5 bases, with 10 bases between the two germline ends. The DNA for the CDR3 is TGTGCCAGCTCACCGGGCGGGCTTGAGACCCAGTACTTC. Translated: CASSPGGLETQYF. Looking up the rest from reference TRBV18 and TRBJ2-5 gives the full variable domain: NAGVMQNPRHLVRRRGQEARLRCSPMKGHSHVYWYRQLPEEGLKFMVYLQKENIIDESGMPKERFSAEFPKEGPSILRIQQVVRGDSAAYFCASSPGGLETQYFGPGTRLLVL.

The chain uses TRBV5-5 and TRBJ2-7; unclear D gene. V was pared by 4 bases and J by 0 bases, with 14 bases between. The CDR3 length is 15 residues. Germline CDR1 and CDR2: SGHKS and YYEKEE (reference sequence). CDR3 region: CASSRAEPYSYEQYV. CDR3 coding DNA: TGTGCCAGCAGCCGGGCCGAGCCCTACTCCTACGAGCAGTACGTC.

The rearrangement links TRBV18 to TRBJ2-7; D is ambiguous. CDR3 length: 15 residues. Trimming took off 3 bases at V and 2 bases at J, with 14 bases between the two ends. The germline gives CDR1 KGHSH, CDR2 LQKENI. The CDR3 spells CASSPVKGGAYEQYF. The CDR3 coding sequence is TGTGCCAGCTCACCGGTCAAGGGCGGAGCCTACGAGCAGTACTTC.

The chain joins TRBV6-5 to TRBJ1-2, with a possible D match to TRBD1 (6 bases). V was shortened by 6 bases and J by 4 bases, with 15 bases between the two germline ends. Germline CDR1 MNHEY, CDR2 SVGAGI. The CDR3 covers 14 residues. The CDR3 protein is CASSSIGGAYGYTF. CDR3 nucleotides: TGTGCCAGCAGCTCGATCGGGGGGGCCTATGGCTACACCTTC.

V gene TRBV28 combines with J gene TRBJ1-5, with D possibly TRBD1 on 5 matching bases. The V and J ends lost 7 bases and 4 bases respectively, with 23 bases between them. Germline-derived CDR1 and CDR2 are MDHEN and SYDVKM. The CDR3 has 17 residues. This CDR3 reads CASISGGREWLNQPQHF. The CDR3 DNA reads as TGTGCCAGCATCTCCGGAGGCAGGGAATGGTTAAATCAGCCCCAGCATTTT.

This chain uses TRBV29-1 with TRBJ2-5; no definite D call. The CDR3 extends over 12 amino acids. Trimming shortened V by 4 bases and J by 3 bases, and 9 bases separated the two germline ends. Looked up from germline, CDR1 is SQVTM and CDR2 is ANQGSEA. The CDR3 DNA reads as TGCAGCGTTGCGGGTCCTGAAGAGACCCAGTACTTC. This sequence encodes CSVAGPEETQYF.

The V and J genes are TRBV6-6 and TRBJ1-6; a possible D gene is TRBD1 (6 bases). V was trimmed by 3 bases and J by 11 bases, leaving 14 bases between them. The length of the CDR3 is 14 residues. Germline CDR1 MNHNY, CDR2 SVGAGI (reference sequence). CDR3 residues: CASSYFGQGTPLHF. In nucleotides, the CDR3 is TGTGCCAGCAGTTATTTCGGGCAGGGGACACCCCTCCACTTT.

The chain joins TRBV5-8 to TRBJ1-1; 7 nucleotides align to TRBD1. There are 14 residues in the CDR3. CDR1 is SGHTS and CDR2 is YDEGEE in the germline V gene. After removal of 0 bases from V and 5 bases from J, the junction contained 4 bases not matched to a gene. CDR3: CASSLGRGRTEAFF. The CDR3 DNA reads TGTGCCAGCAGCTTGGGTAGGGGGCGGACTGAAGCTTTCTTT.

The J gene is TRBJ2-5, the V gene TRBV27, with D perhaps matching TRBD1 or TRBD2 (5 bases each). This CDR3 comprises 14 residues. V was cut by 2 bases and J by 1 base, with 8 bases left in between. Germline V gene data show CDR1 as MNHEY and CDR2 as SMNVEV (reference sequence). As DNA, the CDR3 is TGTGCCAGCAGTTTAGAGGGGCCCCAAGAGACCCAGTACTTC. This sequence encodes CASSLEGPQETQYF.

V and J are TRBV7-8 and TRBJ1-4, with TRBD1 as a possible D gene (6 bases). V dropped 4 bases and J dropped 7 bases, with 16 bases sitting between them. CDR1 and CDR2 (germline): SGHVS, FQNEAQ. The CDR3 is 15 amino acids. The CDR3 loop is CASSWRGLGGEKLFF. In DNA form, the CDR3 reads TGTGCCAGCAGCTGGCGGGGGCTGGGTGGTGAAAAACTGTTTTTT.

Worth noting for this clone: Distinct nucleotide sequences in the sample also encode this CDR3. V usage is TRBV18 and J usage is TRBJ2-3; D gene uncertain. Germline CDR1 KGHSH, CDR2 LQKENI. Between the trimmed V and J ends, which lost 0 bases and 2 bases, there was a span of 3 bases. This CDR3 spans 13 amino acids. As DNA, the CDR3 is TGTGCCAGCTCACCACCGTCCACAGATACGCAGTATTTT. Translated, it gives CASSPPSTDTQYF. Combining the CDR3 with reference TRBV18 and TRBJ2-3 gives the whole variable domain NAGVMQNPRHLVRRRGQEARLRCSPMKGHSHVYWYRQLPEEGLKFMVYLQKENIIDESGMPKERFSAEFPKEGPSILRIQQVVRGDSAAYFCASSPPSTDTQYFGPGTRLTVL.

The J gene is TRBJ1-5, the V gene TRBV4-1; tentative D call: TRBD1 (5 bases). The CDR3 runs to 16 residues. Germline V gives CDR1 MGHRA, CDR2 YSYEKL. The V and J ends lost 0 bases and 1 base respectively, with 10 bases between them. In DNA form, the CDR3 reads TGCGCCAGCAGCCAAGATGCAGACAGAAGCAATCAGCCCCAGCATTTT. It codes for CASSQDADRSNQPQHF.

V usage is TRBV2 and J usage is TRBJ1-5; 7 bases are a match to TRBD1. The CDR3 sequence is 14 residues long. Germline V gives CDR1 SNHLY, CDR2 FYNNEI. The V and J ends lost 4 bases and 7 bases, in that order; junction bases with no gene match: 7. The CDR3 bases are TGTGCCAGCAGTGGGCCGGACAGGAACCAGCCCCAGCATTTT. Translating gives CASSGPDRNQPQHF.

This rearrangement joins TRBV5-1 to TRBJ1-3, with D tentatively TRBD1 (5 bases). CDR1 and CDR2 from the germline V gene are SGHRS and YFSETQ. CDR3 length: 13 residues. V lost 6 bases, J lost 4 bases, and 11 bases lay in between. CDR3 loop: CASTKGNGNTIYF. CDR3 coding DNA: TGCGCCAGCACAAAGGGGAACGGAAACACCATATATTTT. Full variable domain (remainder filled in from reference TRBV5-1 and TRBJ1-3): KAGVTQTPRYLIKTRGQQVTLSCSPISGHRSVSWYQQTPGQGLQFLFEYFSETQRNKGNFPGRFSGRQFSNSRSEMNVSTLELGDSALYLCASTKGNGNTIYFGEGSWLTVV.

For the CDR3, the DNA is TGTGCCAGCAGGAAGACAGGGACCGGTGGTTCACCCCTCCACTTT. This codes for CASRKTGTGGSPLHF. The chain recombines TRBV5-6 with TRBJ1-6, with 7 bases matching TRBD1. V lost 5 bases and J lost 9; bases outside the gene matches: 11. There are 15 residues in the CDR3. Germline V CDR1 and CDR2: SGHDT, YYEEEE.

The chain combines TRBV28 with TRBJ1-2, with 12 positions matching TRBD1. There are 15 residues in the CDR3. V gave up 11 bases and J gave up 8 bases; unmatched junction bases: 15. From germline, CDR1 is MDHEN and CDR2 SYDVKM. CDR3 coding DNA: TGTGCCGCCGGGACAGGGGGCCGTAAGGAAGGAGGCTACACCTTC. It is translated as CAAGTGGRKEGGYTF.

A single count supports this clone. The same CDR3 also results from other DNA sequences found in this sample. The CDR3 DNA is TGTGCCAGCAGCTTAGACAGAACCACTGAAGCTTTCTTT. Amino acids: CASSLDRTTEAFF. The J gene is TRBJ1-1, the V gene TRBV7-3; a weak D match, TRBD1 (5 bases). Looked up from germline, CDR1 is SGHTA and CDR2 is FQGTGA. This CDR3 is built from 13 residues. V was pared by 2 bases and J by 4 bases, with 8 bases between.

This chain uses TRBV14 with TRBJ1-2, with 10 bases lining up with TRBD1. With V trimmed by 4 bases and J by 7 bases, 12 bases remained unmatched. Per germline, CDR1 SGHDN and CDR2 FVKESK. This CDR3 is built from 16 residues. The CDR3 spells CASSPSGTGARVGYTF. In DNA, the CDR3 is TGTGCCAGCAGCCCATCCGGGACAGGGGCTAGAGTTGGCTACACCTTC.

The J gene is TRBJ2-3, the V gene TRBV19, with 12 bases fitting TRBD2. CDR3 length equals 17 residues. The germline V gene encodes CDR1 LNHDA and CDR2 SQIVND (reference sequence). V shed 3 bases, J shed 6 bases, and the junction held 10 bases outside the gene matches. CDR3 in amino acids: CASSIQASGGARDTQYF. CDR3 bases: TGTGCCAGTAGTATCCAAGCTAGCGGGGGGGCTCGGGATACGCAGTATTTT. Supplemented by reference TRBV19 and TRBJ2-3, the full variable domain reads DGGITQSPKYLFRKEGQNVTLSCEQNLNHDAMYWYRQDPGQGLRLIYYSQIVNDFQKGDIAEGYSVSREKKESFPLTVTSAQKNPTAFYLCASSIQASGGARDTQYFGPGTRLTVL.

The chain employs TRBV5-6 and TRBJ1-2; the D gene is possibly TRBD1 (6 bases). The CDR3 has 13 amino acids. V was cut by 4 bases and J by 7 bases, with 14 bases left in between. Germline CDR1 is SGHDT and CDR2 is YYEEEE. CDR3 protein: CASSPTGETGYTF. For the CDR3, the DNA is TGTGCCAGCAGCCCGACAGGCGAGACTGGCTACACCTTC.

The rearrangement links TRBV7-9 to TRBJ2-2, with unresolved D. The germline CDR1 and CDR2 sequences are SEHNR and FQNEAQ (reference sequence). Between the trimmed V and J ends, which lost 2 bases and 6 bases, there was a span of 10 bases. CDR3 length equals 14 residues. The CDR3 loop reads CASSLSASSGELFF. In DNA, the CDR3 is TGTGCCAGCAGCTTAAGCGCCTCATCCGGGGAGCTGTTTTTT.